The sequence of this T cell receptor beta chain was determined in a study of Graves' ophthalmopathy and Graves' hyperthyroidism. Study-wide findings and caveats: Between ophthalmopathy and stable hyperthyroidism, a 13-signature model drew a separation with roughly 85% sensitivity and roughly 80% specificity. Blood contained most expanded thyroid clonotypes exceeding 0.001 frequency.

Amplification of the TCR beta CDR3 regions used RNA transcripts (as template). The first-round RT-PCR employed HTBI primers together with the Qiagen OneStep RT-PCR kit. A multiplex PCR was then performed as the second round. TCRdb itself ran the multiplex PCR reads through MiXCR, one entry per CDR3 protein. The data contain roughly 500,000 distinct CDR3 sequences, approximately 15% of them singletons. This CDR3 is built from 16 residues. V lost 3 bases to trimming and J lost 2 bases; unmatched junction nucleotides: 8. The table lists this clonotype with many counts. Its antigen is undetermined. CAS ≥3, NOSPECS ≥4, moderate-to-severe activity and duration under 3 months marked donors with ophthalmopathy.

The sequenced sample was blood. The sequence was obtained from a woman in her twenties or thirties with Graves' ophthalmopathy. The chain couples TRBV12-3 or TRBV12-4 to TRBJ1-1; 8 nucleotides align to TRBD1. CDR3 region: CASSFLQGAGNTEAFF. CDR3 sequence (DNA): TGTGCCAGCAGTTTCCTTCAGGGGGCCGGAAACACTGAAGCTTTCTTT.